This T cell receptor (beta chain) was observed in a study of low-dose radiotherapy and immunotherapy resistance in tumors. Turning to the study itself: Patients received 300 mg of oral aspirin each day across four cycles, commencing on cycle 1 day 1.

Comment on this clonotype: This may arise from a read error, as a much more abundant clone is one base away.

The CDR3 is 18 amino acids. The germline gives CDR1 SEHNR, CDR2 FQNEAQ (reference sequence). Trimming pared 4 bases from V and 1 base from J, leaving 23 bases between. cDNA synthesis used a TRAV/TRBV-specific primer set for both chains. TCR amplification used 15 to 20 PCR cycles, a constant-region primer and a V-primer adapter. Using its own MiXCR run on the reads, TCRdb lists one record per CDR3 protein. The repertoire holds some 60,000 distinct CDR3 sequences, with about a quarter as singletons. Time point described: before trial treatment. Patients qualified if they had advanced solid tumors that lacked tumor-infiltrating lymphocytes.

The sample was PBMCs, taken before treatment. The TCR originated in a male donor with rectosigmoid adenocarcinoma. V gene TRBV7-9 combines with J gene TRBJ2-7, with D tentatively TRBD2 (6 bases). In nucleotides, the CDR3 is TGTGCCAGCAGCTCTAAAGCCGGGTTGGAGGGAGTATCCTACGAGCAGTACTTC. Translated: CASSSKAGLEGVSYEQYF.